What follows are 3 T cell receptor beta chains derived from one specimen sequenced in a study of human T cells and chemical hapten exposure. A single record per CDR3 protein comes from TCRdb applying MiXCR to the RACE reads. The sample lists some 90,000 distinct CDR3 sequences; around 7.9% were seen once. Time point in this sample: pre-sensitization, week 0. Stated treatment: therapeutic diphenylcyclopropenone sensitization with weekly scalp DPC. The material sequenced was whole blood, taken in connection with sensitization to the hapten diphenylcyclopropenone (DPC). The receptors here all came from a man between 40 and 49 years old with alopecia areata. Some clones in this sample may be carry-over from other donors' samples.

This clonotype was seen repeatedly, ten times or more. V gene TRBV20-1 combines with J gene TRBJ2-1; TRBD2 matches 11 bases. Germline V lookup: CDR1 DFQATT, CDR2 SNEGSKA (reference sequence). This CDR3 comprises 15 residues. V shed 6 bases and J 7 bases; nucleotides not matched to a gene: 11. As DNA, the CDR3 is TGCAGTGCCCATGAACTAGCGGGAGTGAAGAATGAGCAGTTCTTC. This sequence encodes CSAHELAGVKNEQFF.

This clonotype was found many times. The chain combines TRBV12-3 or TRBV12-4 with TRBJ1-5; 8 positions match TRBD1. The V segment lost 6 bases and the J segment 0 bases; nucleotides outside the gene matches: 7. The CDR3 spans 16 residues. The CDR3 sequence is CASSRTGGYSNQPQHF. The CDR3 coding sequence is TGTGCCAGCAGCCGTACAGGGGGATATAGCAATCAGCCCCAGCATTTT.

J is TRBJ1-2 and V is TRBV6-5; D unresolved. Germline CDR1 MNHEY, CDR2 SVGAGI. The V end was cut by 5 bases, the J end by 5 bases, with 12 bases between. This CDR3 has 13 amino acids. CDR3 DNA: TGTGCCAGCAGTCTGGACCTATCTTATGGCTACACCTTC. Its translation is CASSLDLSYGYTF.